This T cell receptor (beta chain) was observed in a study of cytomegalovirus exposure and HLA in healthy donors. Study-wide findings and caveats: As a later analysis showed, several of the most significant clusters appeared to be linked to common viral pathogens. The authors listed 180 or so TCR beta chains as cytomegalovirus-associated.

A note on this clone: Its antigen is currently unknown.

13 Jbeta primers and 60 Vbeta primers were used for the PCR. Clones were read by immunoSEQ multiplex PCR, and TCRdb kept only the in-frame ones, dropping some. The repertoire holds around 180,000 clones, with around 80% as singletons. CDR3 length: 17 residues. Germline V gene lookup returns CDR1 SGHTA and CDR2 FQGNSA. V was pared by 1 base and J by 3 bases, with 16 bases between. The sample comprised PBMCs. This TCR was recovered from a man aged 18 to 30 in good health and CMV-seronegative. This sequence joins TRBV7-2 and TRBJ2-1; D is possibly TRBD1 (5 bases). CDR3 in amino acids: CASSLGIGRVNYNEQFF. Here the CDR3 DNA reads TGTGCCAGCAGCTTAGGTATTGGCAGGGTGAACTACAATGAGCAGTTCTTC.